This record looks at one TCR beta chain sequence and its context. In the authors' workflow: Estimates of nucleated cell counts were drawn from the amplification of reference gene primers. Produced via immunoSEQ multiplex PCR; TCRdb's table is partial and in-frame only. V, J and clone size reflect that table, while D and trimming were determined from the DNA. Here the sample spans tens of thousands of clones, approximately 91% being singletons. The record originates from a study of blood T cell repertoires in COVID-19. Study-level information: COVID-19 samples from acute and convalescent phases originated in the United States, Italy and Spain. T cells, B-cell-depleted T cells, or PBMCs provided the cDNA or gDNA that served as material.

This CDR3 is 16 amino acids long. The J segment lost 0 bases and the V segment lost 4 bases, leaving 5 bases of the junction unmatched. Germline V gives CDR1 LNHNV, CDR2 YYDKDF (reference sequence). Specimen: peripheral blood. The rearrangement links TRBV15 to TRBJ2-1; 8 positions agree with TRBD2. This clonotype was sampled from a man over 45 with active COVID-19. CDR3 sequence: CATSTREGSSYNEQFF. The CDR3 DNA reads as TGTGCCACCAGCACACGGGAGGGTAGCTCCTACAATGAGCAGTTCTTC.